Listed here are 20 T cell receptor beta chains from one sample, sequenced in a study of beta chain features in type 1 diabetes. The entirety of the isolated RNA underwent reverse transcription, so expressed TCRB transcripts were sequenced. Only in-frame clones appear in the TCRdb table, and some are missing; sequencing was by immunoSEQ multiplex PCR. Among under 250,000 clones listed, roughly a tenth were seen once. Sequenced: central memory CD4+ T cells from blood. The receptors derive from a man younger than 30 in good health.

The gene calls are TRBV4-3 and TRBJ2-1; D is possibly TRBD2 (6 bases). CDR3 length equals 14 residues. V lost 3 bases, J lost 5 bases, and 11 bases lay in between. Germline CDR1 LGHNA, CDR2 YSLEER. CDR3 sequence reads: CASSQEGYHNEQFF. DNA of the CDR3: TGCGCCAGCAGCCAGGAGGGGTACCACAATGAGCAGTTCTTC.

This clone was seen at least ten times. The chain joins TRBV9 to TRBJ2-7, with 12 bases matching TRBD2. The J segment lost 3 bases and the V segment lost 0 bases, leaving 4 bases of the junction unmatched. The CDR3 contains 16 residues. Germline V lookup: CDR1 SGDLS, CDR2 YYNGEE. Here the CDR3 DNA reads TGTGCCAGCAGCGTAGGTTTGACTAGCGGGAGCTACGAGCAGTACTTC. Residues: CASSVGLTSGSYEQYF.

This clone was recorded at least ten times. V is TRBV10-3 and J is TRBJ2-7; the match to TRBD2 covers 11 bases. V shed 6 bases, J shed 4 bases, and the junction held 5 bases outside the gene matches. This CDR3 contains 14 residues. Germline V gene data show CDR1 as ENHRY and CDR2 as SYGVKD. The CDR3 sequence: CAIRGLAGAYEQYF. The CDR3 DNA reads as TGTGCCATCAGAGGACTAGCGGGTGCATACGAGCAGTACTTC.

This rearrangement joins TRBV9 to TRBJ2-3, with D hard to call. The CDR3 is made up of 14 amino acids. Trimming removed 0 bases at V and 6 bases at J, with 11 bases between. The germline V gene has CDR1 SGDLS and CDR2 YYNGEE. The CDR3 DNA reads as TGTGCCAGCAGCGTAGCGGTGTTAGGGGATACGCAGTATTTT. Protein sequence: CASSVAVLGDTQYF.

This clone occurred many times. This chain connects TRBV19 to TRBJ2-4; no reliable D call. Germline lookup yields CDR1 LNHDA and CDR2 SQIVND (reference sequence). The CDR3 extends over 14 amino acids. V was clipped by 3 bases and J by 2 bases, with 8 bases between them. The CDR3 sequence is CASSMWATKNIQYF. In DNA form, the CDR3 reads TGTGCCAGTAGTATGTGGGCCACCAAAAACATTCAGTACTTC.

The chain joins TRBV5-1 to TRBJ1-2; maybe TRBD1 (5 bases). The CDR3 contains 14 residues. Per germline, CDR1 SGHRS and CDR2 YFSETQ. Trimming removed 0 bases at V and 3 bases at J, with 9 bases between. CDR3 protein: CASSLEGHDYGYTF. CDR3 coding DNA: TGCGCCAGCAGCTTGGAGGGGCACGACTATGGCTACACCTTC.

J is TRBJ2-2 and V is TRBV4-1; D ambiguous. The CDR3 extends over 14 amino acids. Looked up from germline, CDR1 is MGHRA and CDR2 is YSYEKL. The V end lost 0 bases, the J end lost 2 bases, and 4 bases lay between the germline ends. The CDR3: CASSQDRNTGELFF. Here the CDR3 DNA reads TGCGCCAGCAGCCAAGATAGAAACACCGGGGAGCTGTTTTTT.

This clone was observed at least ten times. The rearrangement joins TRBV9 to TRBJ2-7; the match to TRBD2 covers 14 bases. CDR1 is SGDLS, CDR2 YYNGEE, per germline. Trimming took 4 bases from V and 3 from J; bases not matched to a gene: 6. The CDR3 is made up of 16 amino acids. CDR3 region: CASSLTGTSGSYEQYF. The CDR3 DNA sequence: TGTGCCAGCAGCTTAACCGGGACTAGCGGGAGCTACGAGCAGTACTTC.

The chain couples TRBV5-4 to TRBJ1-1; 9 nucleotides align to TRBD1. This CDR3 is 14 amino acids long. V dropped 4 bases and J dropped 3; count of bases not matched to a gene: 4. The germline CDR1 and CDR2 sequences are SGHNT and YYREEE (reference sequence). CDR3 nucleotides: TGTGCCAGCAGCCGGGACAGGGTGGACACTGAAGCTTTCTTT. It translates to CASSRDRVDTEAFF.

CDR3 bases: TGTGCCAGCAGCCGGAGGCCGGCCTACGAGCAGTACTTC. Residues: CASSRRPAYEQYF. The chain recombines TRBV7-9 with TRBJ2-7, with TRBD2 as a possible D gene (5 bases). CDR3 length: 13 amino acids. Trimming removed 5 bases at V and 2 bases at J, with 10 bases between. The germline V gene has CDR1 SEHNR and CDR2 FQNEAQ (reference sequence).

The V and J genes are TRBV6-1 and TRBJ2-6, with no clear D. Germline CDR1 and CDR2: MNHNS and SASEGT. The germline V and J ends were trimmed by 0 bases and 2 bases, with 14 bases remaining between them. CDR3 length: 18 residues. The CDR3 DNA reads as TGTGCCAGCAGTGAAGCGCAACAGCTATGGGCTGGGGCCAACGTCCTGACTTTC. Its protein is CASSEAQQLWAGANVLTF.

This clone came up many times. This rearrangement joins TRBV7-8 to TRBJ2-7, with D perhaps matching TRBD1 (6 bases). Between the trimmed V and J ends, which lost 6 bases and 3 bases, there was a span of 15 bases. Germline CDR1 is SGHVS and CDR2 is FQNEAQ. The CDR3 totals 14 residues. The CDR3 is CASSSTGTNYEQYF. Here the CDR3 DNA reads TGTGCCAGCAGTTCAACCGGGACAAACTACGAGCAGTACTTC.

This clone came up a few times. The chain is built from TRBV5-4 and TRBJ2-1, with 9 bases that match TRBD2. Germline V gives CDR1 SGHNT, CDR2 YYREEE (reference sequence). V lost 3 bases to trimming and J lost 4 bases; unmatched junction nucleotides: 5. The CDR3 contains 15 residues. The CDR3 spells CASSSLAGLYNEQFF. CDR3 DNA sequence: TGTGCCAGCAGCTCGCTAGCGGGACTTTACAATGAGCAGTTCTTC.

This clone was recorded a few times. The CDR3 bases are TGTGCCAGCAGTCTACTAACAGGGGTTGAAGGGACCCAGTACTTC. It yields the protein CASSLLTGVEGTQYF. The genes are TRBV6-1 and TRBJ2-5; 7 bases align to TRBD1. Germline CDR1 and CDR2: MNHNS and SASEGT. CDR3 size: 15 residues. Losses at the gene ends were 5 bases for V and 7 bases for J; bases not matched to a gene: 13.

This chain uses TRBV11-3 with TRBJ2-1, with a possible D match to TRBD2 (5 bases). Germline CDR1 reads SGHNT; CDR2 reads YENEEA. The CDR3 is 13 residues long. V dropped 0 bases and J dropped 6 bases, with 6 bases sitting between them. CDR3 DNA: TGTGCCAGCAGCTTAGATCGGGGCAATGAGCAGTTCTTC. It specifies CASSLDRGNEQFF.

The chain couples TRBV18 to TRBJ2-4; possible D gene TRBD2, 5 bases. Between the trimmed V and J ends, which lost 3 bases and 2 bases, there was a span of 17 bases. The CDR3 runs 17 residues. Germline CDR1 KGHSH, CDR2 LQKENI. CDR3 sequence (DNA): TGTGCCAGCTCACCCTCGAGCGGAACGGATACCAAAAACATTCAGTACTTC. Translation gives CASSPSSGTDTKNIQYF.

The J gene is TRBJ2-5, the V gene TRBV15; no clear D gene. The CDR3 runs 15 residues. Germline loops: CDR1 LNHNV, CDR2 YYDKDF (reference sequence). Trimming removed 1 base at V and 1 base at J, with 10 bases between. The CDR3 coding sequence is TGTGCCACCAGCAGAGTATCAGGCTTCCAAGAGACCCAGTACTTC. Translation: CATSRVSGFQETQYF.

The chain uses TRBV19 and TRBJ2-3, with no clear D. CDR3 length: 15 amino acids. Trimming took 6 bases from V and 0 from J, leaving 13 bases between them. CDR1 and CDR2 (germline): LNHDA, SQIVND (reference sequence). The CDR3, as DNA: TGTGCCAGTAGCCGTCTAACCGCTAGCACAGATACGCAGTATTTT. Protein: CASSRLTASTDTQYF.

This rearrangement joins TRBV7-2 to TRBJ2-3; D is possibly TRBD1 or TRBD2 (5 bases each). The CDR3 totals 16 residues. CDR1 and CDR2 (germline): SGHTA, FQGNSA. Trimming removed 4 bases at V and 2 bases at J, with 16 bases between. This CDR3 reads CASSSSRRGPTDTQYF. The CDR3 DNA follows: TGTGCCAGCAGCTCCAGCCGTAGGGGACCCACAGATACGCAGTATTTT.

Only a few counts were recorded for this clone. Different DNA sequences within this sample yield the same CDR3. The rearrangement uses TRBV7-9 and TRBJ2-1; D is ambiguous. CDR1 and CDR2 (germline): SEHNR, FQNEAQ (reference sequence). With 1 base removed from V and 4 bases from J, the gap between germline ends came to 5 bases. This CDR3 has 13 amino acids. The CDR3 DNA sequence: TGTGCCAGCAGCTTAGGTCAGTACAATGAGCAGTTCTTC. Protein sequence: CASSLGQYNEQFF.